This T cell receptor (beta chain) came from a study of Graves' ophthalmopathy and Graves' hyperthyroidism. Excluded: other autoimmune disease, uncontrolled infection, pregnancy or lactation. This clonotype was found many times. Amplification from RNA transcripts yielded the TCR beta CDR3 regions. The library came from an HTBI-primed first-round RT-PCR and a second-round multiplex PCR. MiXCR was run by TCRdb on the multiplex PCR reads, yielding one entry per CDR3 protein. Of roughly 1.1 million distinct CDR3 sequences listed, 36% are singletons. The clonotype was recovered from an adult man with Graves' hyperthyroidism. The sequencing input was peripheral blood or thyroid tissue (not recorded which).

Here the CDR3 reads CASSMVAVRNTEAFF. For the CDR3, the DNA is TGTGCCAGTAGTATGGTGGCAGTACGTAACACTGAAGCTTTCTTT. The rearrangement uses TRBV19 and TRBJ1-1; D not resolved. This CDR3 is 15 amino acids long. V was pared by 3 bases and J by 2 bases, with 13 bases between. CDR1 is LNHDA, CDR2 SQIVND, per germline (reference sequence).